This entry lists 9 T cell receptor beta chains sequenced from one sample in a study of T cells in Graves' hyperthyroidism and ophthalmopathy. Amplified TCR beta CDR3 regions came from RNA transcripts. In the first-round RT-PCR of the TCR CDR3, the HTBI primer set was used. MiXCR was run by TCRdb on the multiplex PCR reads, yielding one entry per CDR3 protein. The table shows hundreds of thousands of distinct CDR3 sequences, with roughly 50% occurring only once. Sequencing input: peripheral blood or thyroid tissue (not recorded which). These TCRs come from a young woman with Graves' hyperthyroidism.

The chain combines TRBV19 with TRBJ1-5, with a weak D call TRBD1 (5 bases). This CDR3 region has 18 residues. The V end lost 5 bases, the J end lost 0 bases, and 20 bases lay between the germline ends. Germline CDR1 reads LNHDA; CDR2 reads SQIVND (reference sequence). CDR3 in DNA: TGTGCCAGTAGTGATCCGGGGCCCGGAACGTATAGCAATCAGCCCCAGCATTTT. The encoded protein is CASSDPGPGTYSNQPQHF.

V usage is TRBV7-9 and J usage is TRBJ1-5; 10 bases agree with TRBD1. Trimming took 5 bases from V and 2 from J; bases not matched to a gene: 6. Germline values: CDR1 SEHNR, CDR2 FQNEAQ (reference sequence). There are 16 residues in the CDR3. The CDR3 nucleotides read TGTGCCAGCAGCCCTACAGGGACAGGGGGCAATCAGCCCCAGCATTTT. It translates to CASSPTGTGGNQPQHF. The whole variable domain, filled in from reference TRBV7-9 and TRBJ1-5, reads DTGVSQNPRHKITKRGQNVTFRCDPISEHNRLYWYRQTLGQGPEFLTYFQNEAQLEKSRLLSDRFSAERPKGSFSTLEIQRTEQGDSAMYLCASSPTGTGGNQPQHFGDGTRLSIL.

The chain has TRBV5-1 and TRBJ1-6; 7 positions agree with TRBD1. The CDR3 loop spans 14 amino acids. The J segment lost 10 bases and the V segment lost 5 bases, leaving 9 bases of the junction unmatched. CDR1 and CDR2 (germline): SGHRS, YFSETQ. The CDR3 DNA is TGCGCCAGCAGAGTCTACAGGGGTAGCTCACCCCTCCACTTT. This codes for CASRVYRGSSPLHF.

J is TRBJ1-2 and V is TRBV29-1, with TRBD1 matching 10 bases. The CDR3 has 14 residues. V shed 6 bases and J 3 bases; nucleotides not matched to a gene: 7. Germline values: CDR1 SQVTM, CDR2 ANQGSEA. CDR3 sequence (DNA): TGCAGCGTAGCCGGGACAGGGGTGTACTATGGCTACACCTTC. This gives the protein CSVAGTGVYYGYTF. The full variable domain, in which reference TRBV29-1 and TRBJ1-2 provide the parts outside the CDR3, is SAVISQKPSRDICQRGTSLTIQCQVDSQVTMMFWYRQQPGQSLTLIATANQGSEATYESGFVIDKFPISRPNLTFSTLTVSNMSPEDSSIYLCSVAGTGVYYGYTFGSGTRLTVV.

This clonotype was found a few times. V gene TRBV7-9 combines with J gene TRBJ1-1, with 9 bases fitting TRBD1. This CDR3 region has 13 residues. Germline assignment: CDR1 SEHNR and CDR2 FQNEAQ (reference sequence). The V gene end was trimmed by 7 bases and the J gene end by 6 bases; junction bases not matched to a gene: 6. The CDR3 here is CASTLQGAPEAFF. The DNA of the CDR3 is TGTGCCAGCACCCTACAGGGGGCCCCTGAAGCTTTCTTT.

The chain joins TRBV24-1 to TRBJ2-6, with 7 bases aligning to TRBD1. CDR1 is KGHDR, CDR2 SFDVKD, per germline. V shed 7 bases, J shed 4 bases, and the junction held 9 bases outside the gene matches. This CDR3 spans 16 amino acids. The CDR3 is CATSHFTGVGANVLTF. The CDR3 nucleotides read TGTGCCACCAGCCACTTTACAGGGGTCGGGGCCAACGTCCTGACTTTC.

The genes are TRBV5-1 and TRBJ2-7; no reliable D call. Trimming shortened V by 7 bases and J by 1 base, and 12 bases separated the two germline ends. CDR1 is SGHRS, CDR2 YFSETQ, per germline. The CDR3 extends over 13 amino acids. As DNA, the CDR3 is TGCGCCAGCGGAACGACTGGTTCCTACGAGCAGTACTTC. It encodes CASGTTGSYEQYF.

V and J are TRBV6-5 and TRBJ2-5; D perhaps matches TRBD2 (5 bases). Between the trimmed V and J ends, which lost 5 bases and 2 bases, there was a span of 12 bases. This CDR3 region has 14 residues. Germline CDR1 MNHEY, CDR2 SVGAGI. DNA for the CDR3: TGTGCCAGCAGTCGCCGGGGAGCTCAAGAGACCCAGTACTTC. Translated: CASSRRGAQETQYF.

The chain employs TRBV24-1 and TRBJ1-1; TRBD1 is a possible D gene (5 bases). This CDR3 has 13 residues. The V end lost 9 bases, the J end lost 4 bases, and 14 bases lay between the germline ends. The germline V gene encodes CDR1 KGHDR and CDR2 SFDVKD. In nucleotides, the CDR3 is TGTGCCACCGAGTTAGGGACCCCCACTGAAGCTTTCTTT. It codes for CATELGTPTEAFF.